This entry lists 25 T cell receptor beta chains sequenced from one sample in a study of cytomegalovirus exposure and HLA in healthy donors listed by TCRdb under 2017. Library prep was done by the immunoSEQ multiplex PCR assay. For the multiplex PCR, a mixture combining 60 forward primers for TCR Vbeta segments and 13 reverse primers for TCR Jbeta segments was used. Here the immuneACCESS table is served through TCRdb, limited to in-frame sequences with V and J called. Missing clones are a known gap in these copies; in checked studies unresolved V genes cover under half, and the rest lacks a known reason. The sample records approximately 220,000 clones, roughly 80% of which are singletons. Clones ranked in the top ten supply about 16% of the sample. The sequenced sample consisted of PBMCs. The receptors originated from a man aged 35 to 55 in good health and CMV-seronegative.

V gene TRBV5-6 combines with J gene TRBJ1-1; D is undetermined. Germline lookup yields CDR1 SGHDT and CDR2 YYEEEE. V was trimmed by 3 bases and J by 7 bases, leaving 10 bases between them. CDR3 length equals 12 residues. For the CDR3, the DNA is TGTGCCAGCAGCTGGCGGCCTAATGAAGCTTTCTTT. Translated: CASSWRPNEAFF.

This clone was seen just once. The chain recombines TRBV6-5 with TRBJ2-4; TRBD1 matches at 7 bases. V lost 6 bases, J lost 8 bases, and 7 bases stayed unmatched. The CDR3 has 13 amino acids. CDR1 is MNHEY and CDR2 is SVGAGI in the germline V gene. CDR3 in DNA: TGTGCCAGCAGACCCACAGGGGTGGACATTCAGTACTTC. Residues: CASRPTGVDIQYF.

The V call is TRBV28, the J call TRBJ1-5; the match to TRBD1 covers 7 bases. This CDR3 spans 14 amino acids. Germline V gene lookup returns CDR1 MDHEN and CDR2 SYDVKM. V lost 7 bases and J lost 2; bases outside the gene matches: 5. The CDR3 sequence is CASNRGGGNQPQHF. The DNA of the CDR3 is TGTGCCAGCAACAGGGGCGGGGGCAATCAGCCCCAGCATTTT. The full variable domain, in which reference TRBV28 and TRBJ1-5 provide the parts outside the CDR3, is DVKVTQSSRYLVKRTGEKVFLECVQDMDHENMFWYRQDPGLGLRLIYFSYDVKMKEKGDIPEGYSVSREKKERFSLILESASTNQTSMYLCASNRGGGNQPQHFGDGTRLSIL.

The chain uses TRBV19 and TRBJ1-2; D gene ambiguous. CDR3 length equals 13 residues. Germline CDR1 reads LNHDA; CDR2 reads SQIVND (reference sequence). Trimming stripped 4 bases from V and 4 bases from J, with 10 bases between. The CDR3 DNA reads TGTGCCAGTAGTACTGGCCGCAGCTATGGCTACACCTTC. It encodes CASSTGRSYGYTF.

This clone was seen more than once but under ten times. This chain uses TRBV15 with TRBJ2-5; tentative D call: TRBD1 (5 bases). The CDR3 is 14 amino acids. Trimming stripped 1 base from V and 2 bases from J, with 8 bases between. In germline, CDR1 is LNHNV, CDR2 YYDKDF (reference sequence). The CDR3 DNA follows: TGTGCCACCAGCAGAGGGGGCCGGCAAGAGACCCAGTACTTC. Translating it yields CATSRGGRQETQYF. Variable domain in full (rest from reference TRBV15 and TRBJ2-5): DAMVIQNPRYQVTQFGKPVTLSCSQTLNHNVMYWYQQKSSQAPKLLFHYYDKDFNNEADTPDNFQSRRPNTSFCFLDIRSPGLGDTAMYLCATSRGGRQETQYFGPGTRLLVL.

The V call is TRBV6-4, the J call TRBJ1-2; TRBD1 agrees at 8 bases. J lost 4 bases, V lost 3 bases, and 10 bases had no gene match. Per the germline V gene, CDR1 is MRHNA and CDR2 is SNTAGT. The CDR3 spans 16 residues. The CDR3 DNA is TGTGCCAGCAGTGAGTTGGACAGGGCTTATTTCTATGGCTACACCTTC. This sequence encodes CASSELDRAYFYGYTF.

The rearrangement joins TRBV5-1 to TRBJ2-2; 8 bases agree with TRBD1. The V gene end was trimmed by 2 bases and the J gene end by 7 bases; junction bases not matched to a gene: 1. The V gene's germline CDR1 is SGHRS and CDR2 YFSETQ. The CDR3 sequence is 13 residues long. The CDR3 protein is CASSLQGVGELFF. The CDR3 nucleotides read TGCGCCAGCAGCTTACAGGGGGTCGGGGAGCTGTTTTTT.

This clone has just a few counts. The rearrangement joins TRBV18 to TRBJ1-1, with a tentative D call TRBD1 (5 bases). The CDR3 runs 14 residues. V lost 6 bases and J lost 0, with 11 bases in between. CDR1 and CDR2 (germline): KGHSH, LQKENI. This CDR3 reads CASSRLQVNTEAFF. The CDR3 coding sequence is TGTGCCAGCTCTCGCTTACAGGTGAACACTGAAGCTTTCTTT.

The rearrangement links TRBV7-8 to TRBJ1-5; D is uncertain. Trimming shortened V by 1 base and J by 3 bases, and 10 bases separated the two germline ends. Germline CDR1 reads SGHVS; CDR2 reads FQNEAQ. The CDR3 consists of 15 residues. The CDR3 region has the DNA TGTGCCAGCAGCTTAGGATCGGGATCCAATCAGCCCCAGCATTTT. Translating it yields CASSLGSGSNQPQHF.

This clone was seen a few times. V and J are TRBV28 and TRBJ1-4; perhaps TRBD1 as D (6 bases). Germline V gene sequence: CDR1 MDHEN, CDR2 SYDVKM. V was cut by 5 bases and J by 8 bases, with 15 bases left in between. The length of the CDR3 is 14 residues. The CDR3 region has the DNA TGTGCCAGCAGTCCCCCGCCCGACAGGGAAAAACTGTTTTTT. Its protein product is CASSPPPDREKLFF. The full variable domain, rest sourced from reference TRBV28 and TRBJ1-4, is DVKVTQSSRYLVKRTGEKVFLECVQDMDHENMFWYRQDPGLGLRLIYFSYDVKMKEKGDIPEGYSVSREKKERFSLILESASTNQTSMYLCASSPPPDREKLFFGSGTQLSVL.

The chain links TRBV27 to TRBJ2-1; 8 nucleotides agree with TRBD2. The CDR3 length is 15 residues. With 2 bases clipped from V and 6 bases from J, the junction kept 6 bases outside the gene matches. Germline CDR1 reads MNHEY; CDR2 reads SMNVEV (reference sequence). The CDR3 region is CASSLMAGGGNEQFF. The CDR3 coding sequence is TGTGCCAGCAGTTTAATGGCGGGAGGTGGCAATGAGCAGTTCTTC.

The V and J genes are TRBV4-1 and TRBJ2-7, with a tentative D call TRBD2 (6 bases). CDR3 length: 14 amino acids. Trimming cost V 4 bases and J 3 bases, with 13 bases left between them. Germline CDR1 is MGHRA and CDR2 is YSYEKL. CDR3 residues: CASSPTRGFYEQYF. In DNA form, the CDR3 reads TGCGCCAGCAGCCCTACCCGGGGGTTCTACGAGCAGTACTTC.

V usage is TRBV4-1 and J usage is TRBJ1-3; unclear D gene. V was shortened by 4 bases and J by 4 bases, with 20 bases between the two germline ends. Per the germline V gene, CDR1 is MGHRA and CDR2 is YSYEKL. The CDR3 has 17 amino acids. The CDR3 region has the DNA TGCGCCAGCAGCCTCTCGCGGGCTCCCCCGGGCGGAAACACCATATATTTT. It translates to CASSLSRAPPGGNTIYF.

The chain links TRBV7-9 to TRBJ2-3; 9 positions match TRBD2. The CDR3 is made up of 16 amino acids. In germline, CDR1 is SEHNR, CDR2 FQNEAQ (reference sequence). The V and J ends lost 4 bases and 3 bases, in that order; junction bases with no gene match: 8. CDR3: CASSSPGAGGTDTQYF. CDR3 coding DNA: TGTGCCAGCAGCTCCCCCGGGGCGGGAGGGACAGATACGCAGTATTTT.

J is TRBJ1-1 and V is TRBV2; D is undetermined. Germline assignment: CDR1 SNHLY and CDR2 FYNNEI. The CDR3 length is 13 residues. Trimming took 7 bases from V and 5 from J, leaving 14 bases between them. This chain's CDR3 is CASNFRSGTEAFF. The CDR3 DNA follows: TGTGCCAGCAATTTTAGGAGTGGGACTGAAGCTTTCTTT.

The rearrangement links TRBV9 to TRBJ2-1; TRBD2 matches 8 bases. Germline lookup yields CDR1 SGDLS and CDR2 YYNGEE. The CDR3 has 16 amino acids. V lost 4 bases, J lost 3 bases, and 9 bases stayed unmatched. The CDR3 reads CASSFRGGPSYNEQFF. The CDR3 DNA reads TGTGCCAGCAGCTTTCGCGGGGGGCCCAGCTACAATGAGCAGTTCTTC.

V usage is TRBV7-9 and J usage is TRBJ1-2; 7 nucleotides match TRBD1. CDR1 is SEHNR, CDR2 FQNEAQ, per germline (reference sequence). The ends lost 3 bases at V and 7 bases at J; junction bases unmatched: 5. The CDR3 spans 13 residues. The CDR3 region has the DNA TGTGCCAGCAGCTTCACAGGGGCTGGTGGCTACACCTTC. Protein: CASSFTGAGGYTF.

The CDR3 DNA reads TGTGCCAGCAGCTTAGTACAGAACACCGGGGAGCTGTTTTTT. Amino acids: CASSLVQNTGELFF. The chain couples TRBV7-2 to TRBJ2-2; D gene ambiguous. This CDR3 has 14 residues. Trimming pared 1 base from V and 1 base from J, leaving 4 bases between. Germline CDR1 reads SGHTA; CDR2 reads FQGNSA.

About this clone itself: At one of its ends the junction is not consistent with the germline gene, which may arise from a read error. The chain employs TRBV7-9 and TRBJ1-1; TRBD1 might be the D (6 bases). The CDR3 spans 14 residues. From germline, CDR1 is SEHNR and CDR2 FQNEAQ (reference sequence). CDR3 DNA sequence: TGTTCCAGCAGCTTGTCAAGAGGGGGCACTGAAGCTTTCTTT. As protein: CSSSLSRGGTEAFF.

The V and J genes are TRBV5-1 and TRBJ2-5; TRBD2 matches 8 bases. This CDR3 region has 14 residues. CDR1 is SGHRS, CDR2 YFSETQ, per germline. V dropped 4 bases and J dropped 3; count of bases not matched to a gene: 5. The DNA for the CDR3 is TGCGCCAGCAGCGCGATACTAGCGGAAGAGACCCAGTACTTC. Its translation: CASSAILAEETQYF.

This clone was detected a few times. The CDR3 region has the DNA TGTGCCAGCAGCGTAGGACACTTCTACGAGCAGTACTTC. This translates into CASSVGHFYEQYF. The chain carries TRBV9 and TRBJ2-7; D unresolved. The CDR3 has 13 amino acids. Trimming left V 0 bases short and J 3 bases short, with 7 bases between. CDR1 and CDR2 from the germline V gene are SGDLS and YYNGEE.

The V call is TRBV27, the J call TRBJ1-1; 9 nucleotides line up with TRBD1. The junction had 5 bases not matched to a gene; V was cut back by 5 bases and J by 4 bases. This CDR3 contains 14 residues. Per the germline V gene, CDR1 is MNHEY and CDR2 is SMNVEV (reference sequence). CDR3 sequence reads: CASSPWGQGTEAFF. The CDR3 nucleotides read TGTGCCAGCAGTCCGTGGGGACAGGGCACTGAAGCTTTCTTT.

V and J are TRBV18 and TRBJ2-2, with 7 bases aligning to TRBD2. Germline trimming cut 2 bases from V and 7 bases from J; bases unmatched to any gene: 13. The germline V gene has CDR1 KGHSH and CDR2 LQKENI. The CDR3 is made up of 17 amino acids. The DNA for the CDR3 is TGTGCCAGCTCACCAAAGGGGACTCGGCGGGAGTTCGGGGAGCTGTTTTTT. Encoded protein: CASSPKGTRREFGELFF.

The chain links TRBV7-2 to TRBJ1-2; maybe TRBD1 (6 bases). Germline lookup yields CDR1 SGHTA and CDR2 FQGNSA. Trimming left V 6 bases short and J 1 base short, with 15 bases between. This CDR3 spans 15 amino acids. DNA for the CDR3: TGTGCCAGCAGGGGGAGACAGGCCATTAACTATGGCTACACCTTC. This codes for CASRGRQAINYGYTF.

The CDR3 loop is CASSSSWGSGSYEQYF. The CDR3, as DNA: TGTGCCAGCAGTTCCTCCTGGGGCAGCGGGAGCTACGAGCAGTACTTC. The chain employs TRBV27 and TRBJ2-7; 8 bases match TRBD2. The V and J ends lost 4 bases and 3 bases, in that order; junction bases with no gene match: 11. The CDR3 covers 16 residues. Looked up from germline, CDR1 is MNHEY and CDR2 is SMNVEV (reference sequence).